The clone carrying this T cell receptor beta chain is judged medium-sized (0.01 to 0.1%). The antigen is undetermined. This record comes from a study of metastatic and nonmetastatic thyroid tumors. Study information: The study looked at repertoires side by side in blood and in tumor or nodule tissue from malignant and benign thyroid patients. Overall study findings and caveats: Significantly greater TCR beta diversity was reportedly found in malignant thyroid tumors than in benign nodules (in blood and tumor).

As handled by the study authors: Differences in CDR3 between clinicopathological groups were drawn on to build a classifier intended to discriminate distant-metastatic papillary thyroid cancer patients. TCRdb re-called clones from the PCR reads using MiXCR. Clone size and V and J calls follow TCRdb, not the original study. Here the sample spans several thousand clones, about 30% being singletons. The V end lost 6 bases, the J end lost 3 bases, and 14 bases lay between the germline ends. The CDR3 runs 15 residues. Germline V gene data show CDR1 as MNHNS and CDR2 as SASEGT. No patient had received any treatment before thyroid surgery.

The chain combines TRBV6-1 with TRBJ1-4; D is perhaps TRBD1 (6 bases). This TCR derives from a female donor with papillary thyroid cancer or a benign thyroid nodule (not recorded which). Some clones in this sample may be carry-over from other donors' samples. The sequenced material came from tumor tissue. The CDR3 DNA reads as TGTGCCAGCAGACACGACAGGCAGTCTAATGAAAAACTGTTTTTT. It encodes CASRHDRQSNEKLFF.